This T cell receptor (beta chain) is from a study of a mutant IDH1 vaccine in newly diagnosed glioma. The study's findings and limits: Pseudoprogression appeared unlinked to shifts in leading peripheral T cell clonotypes.

As to time point: baseline, week 1 (first vaccination visit). Treatment of the sample: pre-vaccination baseline after standard-of-care therapy. Germline V gene data show CDR1 as LGHNA and CDR2 as YSLEER. Trimming removed 1 base from V and 9 bases from J; junction bases left unmatched: 4. CDR3 length: 15 residues. Profiled with immunoSEQ multiplex PCR; TCRdb holds only in-frame clones, not every one. The sample consists of tens of thousands of clones, roughly 87% of them appearing once. Of note for this clone: Its matching antigen is unknown.

The origin of this receptor is a man aged 25 to 45 with glioma. J is TRBJ1-6 and V is TRBV4-3; 9 bases match TRBD1. The sample consisted of PBMCs, taken from a glioma patient treated with radiotherapy, temozolomide or both. The DNA of the CDR3 is TGCGCCAGCAGCCAAGCGGGACAGGGAAGTTCACCCCTCCACTTT. It translates to CASSQAGQGSSPLHF.